The T cell receptor (beta chain) described here comes from a study of blood T cell repertoires in COVID-19. Profiling relied on immunoSEQ multiplex PCR, and the TCRdb table lists in-frame clones only, not all of them. The sample yields around 230,000 clones, roughly 87% seen once. This CDR3 has 13 amino acids. The V gene lost 6 bases and the J gene lost 7 bases, with 13 bases spanning the gap. The germline V gene encodes CDR1 MNHEY and CDR2 SVGAGI. Sample: PBMCs or T cells enriched from blood (not recorded which). This sequence was found in a young man with acute COVID-19. The chain is built from TRBV6-5 and TRBJ1-5, with TRBD1 as a possible D gene (6 bases). The CDR3 region is CASRPGERQPQHF. For the CDR3, the DNA is TGTGCCAGCAGGCCAGGGGAGAGGCAGCCCCAGCATTTT.